A selection of T cell receptor beta chains follows, all from one sample in a study of blood T cell repertoires in COVID-19. Sequencing used immunoSEQ multiplex PCR; TCRdb keeps in-frame clones, though not all of them. Of fewer than 500,000 clones listed, roughly 90% were seen once; the top ten hold 1.4%. Sequenced: peripheral blood. These receptors originate from a woman aged 25 to 39 with active or convalescent COVID-19. Each CDR3 is given with its conserved first and last residue. D genes are given only for firm matches.

J: TRBJ2-7
D: NA
V: TRBV19
CDR3: CASSTTVNTPYEQYF

J: TRBJ2-3
D: TRBD2
V: TRBV27
CDR3: CASNIPLAGGPDTQYF

J: TRBJ2-3
D: NA
V: TRBV6-5
CDR3: CASRQVGTDTQYF

J: TRBJ2-5
D: NA
V: TRBV6-1
CDR3: CASSDFGLLETQYF

J: TRBJ1-2
D: NA
V: TRBV27
CDR3: CASSSLNYGYTF

J: TRBJ1-5
D: NA
V: TRBV12-5
CDR3: CASGLVQGKGNLPQHF

J: TRBJ1-2
D: NA
V: TRBV29-1
CDR3: CSVERSRADGYTF

J: TRBJ2-2
D: TRBD2
V: TRBV4-1
CDR3: CASSRTSGRANTGELFF

J: TRBJ1-2
D: NA
V: TRBV9
CDR3: CASSVGGAGVIYGYTF

J: TRBJ2-2
D: TRBD2
V: TRBV3-1/TRBV3-2
CDR3: CASSSGAGELFF

J: TRBJ1-1
D: TRBD1
V: TRBV12-3/TRBV12-4
CDR3: CASHSTGGTEAFF

J: TRBJ2-2
D: NA
V: TRBV19
CDR3: CASRRVAGELFF

J: TRBJ2-7
D: NA
V: TRBV3-1/TRBV3-2
CDR3: CASSPEISYEQYF

J: TRBJ2-2
D: NA
V: TRBV2
CDR3: CASKGGSNTGELFF

J: TRBJ1-2
D: NA
V: TRBV10-3
CDR3: CAISESFGAIHGYTF

J: TRBJ2-3
D: NA
V: TRBV27
CDR3: CASSLNAGGTDTQYF

J: TRBJ1-5
D: NA
V: TRBV27
CDR3: CASWGGSHQPQHF

J: TRBJ1-1
D: NA
V: TRBV27
CDR3: CASSLSGGFGTEAFF

J: TRBJ1-5
D: NA
V: TRBV4-1
CDR3: CASSQVLEYGNQPQHF

J: TRBJ2-3
D: NA
V: TRBV5-4
CDR3: CASSLGGHSTDTQYF

J: TRBJ1-1
D: NA
V: TRBV12-3/TRBV12-4
CDR3: CASSGGNTEAFF

J: TRBJ2-1
D: NA
V: TRBV5-5
CDR3: CASSLSGGRDEQFF

J: TRBJ2-3
D: TRBD1
V: TRBV10-3
CDR3: CAISDRGNSTDTQYF

J: TRBJ1-2
D: TRBD1
V: TRBV15
CDR3: CATSSSDRVGGYTF

J: TRBJ1-2
D: TRBD1
V: TRBV3-1/TRBV3-2
CDR3: CASSRRTGVGYTF

J: TRBJ2-1
D: TRBD2
V: TRBV5-1
CDR3: CASGGLAGYNEQFF

J: TRBJ1-6
D: TRBD1
V: TRBV19
CDR3: CASSRTGVASPLHF

J: TRBJ1-1
D: TRBD1
V: TRBV19
CDR3: CASTGQTPRSAEAFF

J: TRBJ2-7
D: NA
V: TRBV9
CDR3: CASSVGPTYEQYF

J: TRBJ1-1
D: TRBD1
V: TRBV19
CDR3: CASRERGQVGSSWRNTEAFF

J: TRBJ2-7
D: NA
V: TRBV4-2
CDR3: CASSQEGLDYEQYF

J: TRBJ1-2
D: NA
V: TRBV28
CDR3: CASRLGLGFNYGYTF

J: TRBJ2-1
D: NA
V: TRBV19
CDR3: CASQPRDWYNEQFF

J: TRBJ1-1
D: NA
V: TRBV11-2
CDR3: CASSLRTGNTEAFF

J: TRBJ2-1
D: NA
V: TRBV2
CDR3: CASSESRGGNEQFF

J: TRBJ1-2
D: NA
V: TRBV7-8
CDR3: CASSPPGGRHTF

J: TRBJ1-2
D: TRBD1
V: TRBV2
CDR3: CASSTGQALVVYGYTF

J: TRBJ2-3
D: NA
V: TRBV7-7
CDR3: CASSLFSREGDTQYF

J: TRBJ2-5
D: TRBD1
V: TRBV27
CDR3: CASSLAGTVPQETQYF

J: TRBJ2-3
D: TRBD2
V: TRBV9
CDR3: CASSVGLAGGSPDTQYF

J: TRBJ2-5
D: NA
V: TRBV19
CDR3: CASSIGQAGQTQYF

J: TRBJ2-3
D: NA
V: TRBV6-5
CDR3: CASSRDSSWSQYF

J: TRBJ2-7
D: NA
V: TRBV19
CDR3: CASSITSSGFPYYEQYF

J: TRBJ1-4
D: TRBD1
V: TRBV2
CDR3: CASSPNLTGNEKLFF

J: TRBJ1-2
D: TRBD1
V: TRBV7-2
CDR3: CASSLRRESTGKGYTF

J: TRBJ1-5
D: NA
V: TRBV6-5
CDR3: CASKGGIRGNQPQHF

J: TRBJ1-2
D: TRBD1
V: TRBV19
CDR3: CASSIYDRGADYGYTF

J: TRBJ1-2
D: TRBD1
V: TRBV2
CDR3: CASRPFTGTGYYGYTF

J: TRBJ2-1
D: NA
V: TRBV1
CDR3: CTSSSGGRSYNEQFF

J: TRBJ1-2
D: NA
V: TRBV5-6
CDR3: CASSPGGYGYTF

J: TRBJ2-1
D: NA
V: TRBV5-6
CDR3: CASSHELGPPNNEQFF

J: TRBJ2-1
D: TRBD2
V: TRBV28
CDR3: CASSSRRISGGADEQFF